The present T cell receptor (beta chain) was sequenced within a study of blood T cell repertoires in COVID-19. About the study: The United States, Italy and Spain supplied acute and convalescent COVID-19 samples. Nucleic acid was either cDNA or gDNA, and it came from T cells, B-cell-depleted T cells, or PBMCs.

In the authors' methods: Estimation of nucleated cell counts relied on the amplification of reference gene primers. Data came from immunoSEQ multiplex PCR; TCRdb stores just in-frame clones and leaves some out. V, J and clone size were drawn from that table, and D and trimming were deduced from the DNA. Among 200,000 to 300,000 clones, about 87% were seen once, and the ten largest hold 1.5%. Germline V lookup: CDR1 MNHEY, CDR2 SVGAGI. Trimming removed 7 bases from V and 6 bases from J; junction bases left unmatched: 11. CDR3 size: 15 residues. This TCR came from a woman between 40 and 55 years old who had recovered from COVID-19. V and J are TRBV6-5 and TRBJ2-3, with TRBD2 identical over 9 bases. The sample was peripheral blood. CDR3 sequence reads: CASTQWAGGRDTQYF. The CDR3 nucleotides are TGTGCCAGCACCCAATGGGCGGGGGGGCGTGATACGCAGTATTTT.